Following are 26 T cell receptor beta chains from one sample sequenced in a study of Ad26.COV2.S vaccination and SARS-CoV-2 variants. Treatment described: some 19 received Ad26.COV2.S at low or high dose, single or two shots; roughly 5 received placebo; per-sample allocation not given. Sample collection was performed on day 63 after the first vaccine or placebo injection. Here immunoSEQ multiplex PCR was the method, and the copy in TCRdb shows in-frame clones only, minus some. The table records some 340,000 clones, about 86% of them present only once. The sample was peripheral blood, taken in a trial of Ad26.COV2.S vaccine versus placebo. The receptors originated from a person aged 18-60 years who received the Ad26.COV2.S COVID-19 vaccine or a placebo.

The rearrangement joins TRBV6-2 or TRBV6-3 to TRBJ1-2; possible D gene TRBD1, 6 bases. The CDR3 has 17 residues. Germline V gene data show CDR1 as MNHEY and CDR2 as SVGEGT. With 3 bases removed from V and 4 bases from J, the gap between germline ends came to 21 bases. The CDR3 DNA sequence: TGTGCCAGCAGTTATCGGGCAGGCCCCTGGGACACCTATGGCTACACCTTC. Amino acids: CASSYRAGPWDTYGYTF.

This chain uses TRBV11-2 with TRBJ1-2; 12 bases are a match to TRBD1. CDR1 is SGHAT, CDR2 FQNNGV, per germline. After removal of 5 bases from V and 8 bases from J, the junction contained 9 bases not matched to a gene. The CDR3 has 15 amino acids. The CDR3 DNA reads TGTGCCAGCAGCAACCAGGGACAGGGGGCAGGGGGCTACACCTTC. Residues: CASSNQGQGAGGYTF. The full variable domain, completed using reference TRBV11-2 and TRBJ1-2, is EAGVAQSPRYKIIEKRQSVAFWCNPISGHATLYWYQQILGQGPKLLIQFQNNGVVDDSQLPKDRFSAERLKGVDSTLKIQPAKLEDSAVYLCASSNQGQGAGGYTFGSGTRLTVV.

The rearrangement links TRBV6-5 to TRBJ1-1; D remains ambiguous. V was shortened by 5 bases and J by 4 bases, with 11 bases between the two germline ends. This CDR3 is built from 13 residues. CDR1 and CDR2 from the germline V gene are MNHEY and SVGAGI. The CDR3 DNA sequence: TGTGCCAGCAGTCCCCTAAAGGTCACTGAAGCTTTCTTT. As protein: CASSPLKVTEAFF.

The chain carries TRBV18 and TRBJ2-1; D not resolved. Germline CDR1 reads KGHSH; CDR2 reads LQKENI. The V end lost 3 bases, the J end lost 5 bases, and 14 bases lay between the germline ends. The CDR3 sequence is 15 residues long. CDR3 sequence: CASSPFLGRNNEQFF. The CDR3 nucleotides read TGTGCCAGCTCACCTTTCCTGGGTAGAAACAATGAGCAGTTCTTC. Together with reference TRBV18 and TRBJ2-1, the CDR3 gives the full variable domain: NAGVMQNPRHLVRRRGQEARLRCSPMKGHSHVYWYRQLPEEGLKFMVYLQKENIIDESGMPKERFSAEFPKEGPSILRIQQVVRGDSAAYFCASSPFLGRNNEQFFGPGTRLTVL.

As DNA, the CDR3 is TGTGCCAGTAGTATTCGGCTACTGTCCTACGAGCAGTACTTC. Its translation is CASSIRLLSYEQYF. The V call is TRBV19, the J call TRBJ2-7; D gene unclear. Germline lookup yields CDR1 LNHDA and CDR2 SQIVND (reference sequence). CDR3 size: 14 residues. Trimming pared 3 bases from V and 1 base from J, leaving 10 bases between. The variable domain in full, with the rest retrieved from reference TRBV19 and TRBJ2-7, is DGGITQSPKYLFRKEGQNVTLSCEQNLNHDAMYWYRQDPGQGLRLIYYSQIVNDFQKGDIAEGYSVSREKKESFPLTVTSAQKNPTAFYLCASSIRLLSYEQYFGPGTRLTVT.

V gene TRBV5-1 combines with J gene TRBJ2-1, with TRBD1 matching 8 bases. There are 15 residues in the CDR3. The junction had 5 bases not matched to a gene; V was cut back by 2 bases and J by 4 bases. Germline V CDR1 and CDR2: SGHRS, YFSETQ. This CDR3 is CASSLTGGLYNEQFF. DNA for the CDR3: TGCGCCAGCAGCTTAACAGGGGGACTTTACAATGAGCAGTTCTTC.

V gene TRBV29-1 combines with J gene TRBJ2-1, with 8 bases identical to TRBD1. After removal of 4 bases from V and 8 bases from J, the junction contained 10 bases not matched to a gene. This CDR3 has 14 residues. Germline CDR1 and CDR2: SQVTM and ANQGSEA. CDR3: CSVVRQGRADEQFF. As DNA, the CDR3 is TGCAGCGTTGTTCGACAGGGGCGCGCCGATGAGCAGTTCTTC.

This chain uses TRBV6-5 with TRBJ1-4, with a weak D call TRBD1 (5 bases). The ends were cut back, 2 bases at V and 5 bases at J, with 9 bases in the middle. The CDR3 is 14 amino acids. Germline values: CDR1 MNHEY, CDR2 SVGAGI. CDR3 DNA sequence: TGTGCCAGCAGTTACAGGGGACTGAATGAAAAACTGTTTTTT. Its translation is CASSYRGLNEKLFF.

This clone was picked up a small number of times. This CDR3 reads CASSWSGQGPYNEQFF. The CDR3 DNA reads as TGTGCCAGCAGTTGGTCGGGACAGGGCCCCTACAATGAGCAGTTCTTC. The genes are TRBV6-2 or TRBV6-3 and TRBJ2-1, with 9 bases aligning to TRBD1. The CDR3 runs to 16 residues. Germline loops: CDR1 MNHEY, CDR2 SVGEGT. The V gene end was trimmed by 4 bases and the J gene end by 2 bases; junction bases not matched to a gene: 6.

The rearrangement uses TRBV10-2 and TRBJ2-3; D not certain. CDR3 length: 10 residues. Trimming shortened V by 11 bases and J by 1 base, and 4 bases separated the two germline ends. The V gene's germline CDR1 is WSHSY and CDR2 SAAADI. For the CDR3, the DNA is TGCGCCGGGGGCACAGATACGCAGTATTTT. Translated: CAGGTDTQYF.

The table lists this clone with a few counts. The chain uses TRBV5-4 and TRBJ2-7; TRBD2 matches 13 bases. The V segment lost 5 bases and the J segment 4 bases; nucleotides outside the gene matches: 6. This CDR3 is built from 15 residues. Germline V lookup: CDR1 SGHNT, CDR2 YYREEE (reference sequence). The CDR3: CASSQGTSGVYEQYF. The DNA of the CDR3 is TGTGCCAGCAGTCAAGGGACTAGCGGGGTGTACGAGCAGTACTTC.

The chain has TRBV6-5 and TRBJ1-1; TRBD1 matches at 10 bases. The CDR3 covers 15 residues. The germline CDR1 and CDR2 sequences are MNHEY and SVGAGI. Trimming at V came to 4 bases and at J to 6 bases, leaving 8 bases not matched to a gene. The CDR3 sequence: CASSSPTGGVSEAFF. The CDR3 DNA follows: TGTGCCAGCAGTTCCCCGACAGGGGGCGTATCTGAAGCTTTCTTT.

V and J are TRBV19 and TRBJ2-2; the match to TRBD1 covers 7 bases. With V trimmed by 3 bases and J by 2 bases, 3 bases remained unmatched. The CDR3 totals 15 residues. CDR1 is LNHDA, CDR2 SQIVND, per germline (reference sequence). The CDR3 DNA follows: TGTGCCAGTAGTATGAGGGACAGAAACACCGGGGAGCTGTTTTTT. Amino acids: CASSMRDRNTGELFF.

V usage is TRBV14 and J usage is TRBJ2-1, with TRBD1 identical over 10 bases. The J segment lost 2 bases and the V segment lost 2 bases, leaving 3 bases of the junction unmatched. Germline assignment: CDR1 SGHDN and CDR2 FVKESK. This CDR3 has 16 amino acids. CDR3 DNA sequence: TGTGCCAGCAGCCAAACGGGACAGGGGCCCTACAATGAGCAGTTCTTC. This codes for CASSQTGQGPYNEQFF.

The sample holds one count of this clone. This chain connects TRBV19 to TRBJ1-6; weak D call: TRBD1 (6 bases). CDR3 size: 18 residues. V dropped 4 bases and J dropped 0 bases, with 16 bases sitting between them. Germline lookup yields CDR1 LNHDA and CDR2 SQIVND (reference sequence). The CDR3 nucleotides read TGTGCCAGTAGTACACAGGGAGGCCGGAGCTCCTATAATTCACCCCTCCACTTT. Residues: CASSTQGGRSSYNSPLHF.

This clone was observed once. The gene calls are TRBV2 and TRBJ1-2, with 8 bases that match TRBD1. With V trimmed by 7 bases and J by 5 bases, 9 bases remained unmatched. This CDR3 contains 14 residues. Germline V CDR1 and CDR2: SNHLY, FYNNEI. The CDR3 is CASNGRDRRYGYTF. The DNA of the CDR3 is TGTGCCAGCAATGGGAGGGACAGGAGGTATGGCTACACCTTC. The full variable domain, its missing parts supplied by reference TRBV2 and TRBJ1-2, is EPEVTQTPSHQVTQMGQEVILRCVPISNHLYFYWYRQILGQKVEFLVSFYNNEISEKSEIFDDQFSVERPDGSNFTLKIRSTKLEDSAMYFCASNGRDRRYGYTFGSGTRLTVV.

The V and J genes are TRBV24-1 and TRBJ1-1; no firm D call. The CDR3 consists of 11 residues. CDR1 is KGHDR and CDR2 is SFDVKD in the germline V gene. V shed 9 bases and J shed 10 bases, with 14 bases lying between them. The CDR3 coding sequence is TGTGCCACCGAGCCGAAAAGGAGAGCTTTCTTT. The encoded protein is CATEPKRRAFF.

The chain carries TRBV5-1 and TRBJ2-5; a possible D gene is TRBD2 (5 bases). The V and J ends lost 0 bases and 5 bases respectively, with 11 bases between them. The CDR3 consists of 14 residues. Germline CDR1 reads SGHRS; CDR2 reads YFSETQ. The CDR3 DNA sequence: TGCGCCAGCAGCTTGGCCGAGGGTCGGGAGACCCAGTACTTC. Its translation is CASSLAEGRETQYF.

The V gene is TRBV5-1, the J gene TRBJ2-7, with a weak D call TRBD2 (5 bases). The V and J ends lost 0 bases and 2 bases respectively, with 18 bases between them. Germline values: CDR1 SGHRS, CDR2 YFSETQ. The CDR3 length is 17 residues. The CDR3 spells CASSLVFVGSTAYEQYF. The CDR3 bases are TGCGCCAGCAGCTTGGTTTTTGTGGGGAGCACGGCCTACGAGCAGTACTTC.

The J gene is TRBJ2-1, the V gene TRBV6-5; D is ambiguous. Germline V gene sequence: CDR1 MNHEY, CDR2 SVGAGI. This CDR3 is 12 amino acids long. The V gene lost 6 bases and the J gene lost 8 bases, with 11 bases spanning the gap. The CDR3 region is CASRPMADEQFF. The CDR3 nucleotides are TGTGCCAGCAGACCAATGGCGGATGAGCAGTTCTTC.

The genes are TRBV7-2 and TRBJ2-6; TRBD2 matches 11 bases. The germline V gene encodes CDR1 SGHTA and CDR2 FQGNSA. V lost 5 bases and J lost 5; bases outside the gene matches: 14. CDR3 length: 19 residues. The CDR3 bases are TGTGCCAGCAGCACTAGAGGGCTAGCGGGGGGTGTTAGGGCCAACGTCCTGACTTTC. Protein: CASSTRGLAGGVRANVLTF.

The chain has TRBV27 and TRBJ1-4, with TRBD1 matching over 10 bases. The CDR3 is 16 residues long. V shed 5 bases, J shed 8 bases, and the junction held 11 bases outside the gene matches. Germline loops: CDR1 MNHEY, CDR2 SMNVEV (reference sequence). The CDR3 nucleotides are TGTGCCAGCAGTCCCCTGGGCGGGACAGGGGAAGAAAAACTGTTTTTT. The encoded protein is CASSPLGGTGEEKLFF. Variable domain in full (rest from reference TRBV27 and TRBJ1-4): EAQVTQNPRYLITVTGKKLTVTCSQNMNHEYMSWYRQDPGLGLRQIYYSMNVEVTDKGDVPEGYKVSRKEKRNFPLILESPSPNQTSLYFCASSPLGGTGEEKLFFGSGTQLSVL.

This clone was counted a single time. The chain links TRBV7-9 to TRBJ2-1; D may match TRBD1 or TRBD2 (5 bases each). Trimming took off 3 bases at V and 5 bases at J, with 14 bases between the two ends. Germline V gene data show CDR1 as SEHNR and CDR2 as FQNEAQ (reference sequence). The CDR3 consists of 15 residues. CDR3 nucleotide sequence: TGTGCCAGCAGCTTTACCGGGACGGCAAACAATGAGCAGTTCTTC. Translating gives CASSFTGTANNEQFF. Full variable domain (outside the CDR3, taken from reference TRBV7-9 and TRBJ2-1): DTGVSQNPRHKITKRGQNVTFRCDPISEHNRLYWYRQTLGQGPEFLTYFQNEAQLEKSRLLSDRFSAERPKGSFSTLEIQRTEQGDSAMYLCASSFTGTANNEQFFGPGTRLTVL.

The CDR3 DNA reads as TGCGCCAGCAGCTTGGGGACGGTCGATGGCTACACCTTC. Its protein product is CASSLGTVDGYTF. This chain uses TRBV5-1 with TRBJ1-2; no firm D call. V lost 0 bases and J lost 6, with 9 bases in between. The CDR3 consists of 13 residues. Germline CDR1 SGHRS, CDR2 YFSETQ. Full variable domain (remainder filled in from reference TRBV5-1 and TRBJ1-2): KAGVTQTPRYLIKTRGQQVTLSCSPISGHRSVSWYQQTPGQGLQFLFEYFSETQRNKGNFPGRFSGRQFSNSRSEMNVSTLELGDSALYLCASSLGTVDGYTFGSGTRLTVV.

This clone has just one count. The genes are TRBV19 and TRBJ1-2, with 8 bases fitting TRBD1. There are 16 residues in the CDR3. Looked up from germline, CDR1 is LNHDA and CDR2 is SQIVND (reference sequence). V was clipped by 6 bases and J by 2 bases; unmatched bases: 11. DNA of the CDR3: TGTGCCAGTAGCCAACCTAACAGGGGGACGAACTATGGCTACACCTTC. It translates to CASSQPNRGTNYGYTF.

The rearrangement links TRBV21-1 to TRBJ2-5; the table names TRBD2, a call not compared with the DNA. TRBV21-1 constitutes a pseudogene. The CDR3 runs 14 residues. CDR3 sequence (DNA): TGTGCCAGCAGCAAAGGCGGGACTTGCAACCAAATGTACTTC. It codes for CASSKGGTCNQMYF.